This TCR beta chain originates from a study of cytomegalovirus exposure and HLA in healthy donors. Study-wide results and caveats: Most of the TCR beta V segments (in an earlier analysis) were productive either about 87% or about 30% of the time. Cytomegalovirus-associated status was assigned to some 160 TCR beta chains. In most subjects, TCR beta sequences reportedly gave accurate predictions of HLA-A and HLA-B alleles.

In the PCR, 60 Vbeta and 13 Jbeta primers were used. Data came from immunoSEQ multiplex PCR; TCRdb stores just in-frame clones and leaves some out. The top ten hold less than 3% of the sample, which has 200,000 to 250,000 clones, 75% to 85% seen once. In its sample, this clone was seen once. Its antigen is still unknown. The germline V gene encodes CDR1 MNHNY and CDR2 SVGAGI (reference sequence). V dropped 6 bases and J dropped 3; count of bases not matched to a gene: 8. The CDR3 is 15 amino acids. This clonotype was obtained from a woman aged 40-49 years in good health and CMV-seronegative. V is TRBV6-6 and J is TRBJ1-2; 9 bases agree with TRBD1. Sequencing was performed on PBMCs. This CDR3 is CASRPDRGNYYGYTF. The CDR3 DNA reads TGTGCCAGCAGACCGGACAGGGGAAATTACTATGGCTACACCTTC.